This T cell receptor beta chain appears in the sequencing data of a study of blood T cell repertoires in COVID-19. About the research overall: Samples came from the United States, Italy and Spain, spanning acute and convalescent COVID-19. The cDNA or gDNA used as material had been derived from T cells, B-cell-depleted T cells, or PBMCs.

The table lists this clone with a count of one. The length of the CDR3 is 15 residues. Per the germline V gene, CDR1 is SEHNR and CDR2 is FQNEAQ (reference sequence). Trimming pared 6 bases from V and 0 bases from J, leaving 12 bases between. Original handling: Reference gene primer amplification in the assay estimated nucleated cell counts. The data were produced by immunoSEQ multiplex PCR, yet TCRdb's version contains in-frame clones alone and is incomplete. For V, J and clone size, that table is used; D and trimming come from the DNA. The sample records approximately 55,000 clones, about nine tenths being singletons.

This receptor was obtained from a man aged 40-55 years with acute or convalescent COVID-19. V usage is TRBV7-9 and J usage is TRBJ1-3, with TRBD1 as a possible D gene (5 bases). The sequenced sample was peripheral blood. CDR3 DNA: TGTGCCAGCAGGAACCAGACAGTCTCTGGAAACACCATATATTTT. Its translation: CASRNQTVSGNTIYF.